One and the same sample provided the 5 T cell receptor beta chains below, sequenced in a study of technical replicates of blood from a few donors (dated by TCRdb to 2017 to 2019). The protocol used for the library was the immunoSEQ multiplex PCR assay. The clones in this table, taken by TCRdb from immuneACCESS, are in-frame only. Not every clone is retained; where verified, under half of the shortfall comes from an unresolved V gene, and the cause of the rest is unknown. This sample comprises fewer than 90,000 clones, about nine tenths of them detected only once. About 0.43% of the sample is in the top ten clones. Source material: T cells isolated from PBMCs. These receptors were taken from a human donor in good health.

The chain uses TRBV18 and TRBJ2-1; the match to TRBD2 covers 7 bases. Trimming removed 3 bases from V and 0 bases from J; junction bases left unmatched: 2. This CDR3 region has 15 residues. Germline CDR1 KGHSH, CDR2 LQKENI. DNA for the CDR3: TGTGCCAGCTCACCCGGACTAGTCTCCTACAATGAGCAGTTCTTC. This sequence encodes CASSPGLVSYNEQFF.

V and J are TRBV30 and TRBJ2-7, with 8 bases lining up with TRBD1. CDR1 and CDR2 from the germline V gene are GTSNPN and SVGIG (reference sequence). The V segment lost 2 bases and the J segment 2 bases; nucleotides outside the gene matches: 2. The CDR3 has 13 amino acids. This CDR3 is CAWSTGGAYEQYF. Written as DNA, the CDR3 is TGTGCCTGGAGTACAGGGGGAGCCTACGAGCAGTACTTC.

The V gene is TRBV28, the J gene TRBJ2-5, with 8 bases fitting TRBD1. The V gene's germline CDR1 is MDHEN and CDR2 SYDVKM. V trimming: 5 bases; J trimming: 2 bases; junction bases outside the gene matches: 10. This CDR3 has 16 residues. CDR3 sequence reads: CASSDPVTGEQETQYF. CDR3 coding DNA: TGTGCCAGCAGTGACCCCGTGACAGGGGAACAAGAGACCCAGTACTTC.

The V and J genes are TRBV4-3 and TRBJ1-4; D is unclear. With 0 bases removed from V and 3 bases from J, the gap between germline ends came to 8 bases. CDR1 is LGHNA, CDR2 YSLEER, per germline. The CDR3 has 15 amino acids. Written as DNA, the CDR3 is TGCGCCAGCAGCCAAGACATGGGCCCTAATGAAAAACTGTTTTTT. Encoded protein: CASSQDMGPNEKLFF.

V usage is TRBV5-6 and J usage is TRBJ1-2, with 7 positions matching TRBD1. Unmatched junction bases numbered 5, after V lost 0 bases and J lost 6 bases. CDR3 size: 14 residues. Germline values: CDR1 SGHDT, CDR2 YYEEEE. CDR3 in amino acids: CASSLDRGVNGYTF. The CDR3, as DNA: TGTGCCAGCAGCTTGGACAGGGGAGTCAATGGCTACACCTTC.